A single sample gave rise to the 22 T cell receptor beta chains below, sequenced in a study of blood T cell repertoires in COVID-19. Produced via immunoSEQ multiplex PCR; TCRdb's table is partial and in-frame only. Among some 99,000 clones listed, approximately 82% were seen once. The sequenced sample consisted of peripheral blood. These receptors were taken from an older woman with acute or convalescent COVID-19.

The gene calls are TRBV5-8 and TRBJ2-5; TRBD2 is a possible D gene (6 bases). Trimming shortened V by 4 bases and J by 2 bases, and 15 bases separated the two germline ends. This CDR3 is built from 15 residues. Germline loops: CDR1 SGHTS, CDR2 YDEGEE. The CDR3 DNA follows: TGTGCCAGCAGCCCGGAGGGAGCGGAACAAGAGACCCAGTACTTC. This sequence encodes CASSPEGAEQETQYF.

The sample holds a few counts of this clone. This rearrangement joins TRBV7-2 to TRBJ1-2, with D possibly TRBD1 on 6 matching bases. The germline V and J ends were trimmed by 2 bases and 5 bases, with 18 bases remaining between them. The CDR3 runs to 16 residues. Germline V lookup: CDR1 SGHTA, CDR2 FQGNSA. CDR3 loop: CASSLNTGSRSYGYTF. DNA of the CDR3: TGTGCCAGCAGCTTAAATACAGGGTCCCGTAGTTATGGCTACACCTTC.

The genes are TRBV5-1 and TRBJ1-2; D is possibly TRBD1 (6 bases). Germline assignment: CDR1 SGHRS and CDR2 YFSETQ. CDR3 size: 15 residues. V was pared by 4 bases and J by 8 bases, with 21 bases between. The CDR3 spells CASSRDTKSFGGYTF. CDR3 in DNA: TGCGCCAGCAGCCGGGACACCAAGTCCTTCGGGGGCTACACCTTC.

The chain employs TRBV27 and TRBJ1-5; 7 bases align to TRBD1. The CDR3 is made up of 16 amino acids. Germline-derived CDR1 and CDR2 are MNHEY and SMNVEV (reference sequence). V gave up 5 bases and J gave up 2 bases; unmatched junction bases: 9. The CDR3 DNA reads TGTGCCAGCAGTCCGAGACAGGGTATGGGCAATCAGCCCCAGCATTTT. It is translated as CASSPRQGMGNQPQHF.

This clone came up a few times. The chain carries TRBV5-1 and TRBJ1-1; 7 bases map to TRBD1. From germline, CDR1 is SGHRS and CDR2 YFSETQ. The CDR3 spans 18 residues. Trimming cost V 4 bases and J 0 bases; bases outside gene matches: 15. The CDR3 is CASSPTSGTAQVNTEAFF. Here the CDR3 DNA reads TGCGCCAGCAGCCCAACTTCCGGGACAGCTCAGGTGAACACTGAAGCTTTCTTT. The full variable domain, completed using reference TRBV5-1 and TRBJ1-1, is KAGVTQTPRYLIKTRGQQVTLSCSPISGHRSVSWYQQTPGQGLQFLFEYFSETQRNKGNFPGRFSGRQFSNSRSEMNVSTLELGDSALYLCASSPTSGTAQVNTEAFFGQGTRLTVV.

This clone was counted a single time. The CDR3 DNA reads as TGCGCCAGCAGCCAAGATCTGGGGAGTTTGAGGAACATTCAGTACTTC. It codes for CASSQDLGSLRNIQYF. The chain combines TRBV4-3 with TRBJ2-4, with D perhaps matching TRBD2 (5 bases). The CDR3 runs 16 residues. The V gene lost 0 bases and the J gene lost 7 bases, with 16 bases spanning the gap. In germline, CDR1 is LGHNA, CDR2 YSLEER.

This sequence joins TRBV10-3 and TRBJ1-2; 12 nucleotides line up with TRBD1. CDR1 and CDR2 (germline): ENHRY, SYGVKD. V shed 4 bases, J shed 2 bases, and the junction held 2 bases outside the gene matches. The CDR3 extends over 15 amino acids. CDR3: CAISGGTGGNYGYTF. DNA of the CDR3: TGTGCCATCAGTGGTGGGACAGGGGGCAACTATGGCTACACCTTC.

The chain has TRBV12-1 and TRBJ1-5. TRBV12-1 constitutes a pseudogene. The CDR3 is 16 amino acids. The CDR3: CASTPTAGGGGQPQHF. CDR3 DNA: TGTGCCAGCACCCCTACTGCAGGAGGAGGAGGCCAGCCCCAGCATTTT.

DNA for the CDR3: TGCGCCAGCAGCCAAGATGGACACTACGAGCAGTACTTC. This encodes CASSQDGHYEQYF. The chain is built from TRBV4-1 and TRBJ2-7; TRBD1 is a possible D gene (5 bases). The CDR3 is 13 residues long. Trimming removed 0 bases at V and 3 bases at J, with 6 bases between. The V gene's germline CDR1 is MGHRA and CDR2 YSYEKL.

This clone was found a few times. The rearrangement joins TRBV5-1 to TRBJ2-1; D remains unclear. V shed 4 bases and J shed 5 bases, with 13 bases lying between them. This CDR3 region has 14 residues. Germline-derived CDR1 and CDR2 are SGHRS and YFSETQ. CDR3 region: CASSPSTSHNEQFF. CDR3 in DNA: TGCGCCAGCAGCCCATCAACCAGTCACAATGAGCAGTTCTTC.

CDR3: CASVRQRTDTQYF. The CDR3 region has the DNA TGTGCCAGCGTACGACAGCGCACAGATACGCAGTATTTT. The rearrangement links TRBV5-6 to TRBJ2-3, with D possibly matching TRBD1 (5 bases). Germline assignment: CDR1 SGHDT and CDR2 YYEEEE. V was pared by 7 bases and J by 1 base, with 10 bases between. The CDR3 totals 13 residues.

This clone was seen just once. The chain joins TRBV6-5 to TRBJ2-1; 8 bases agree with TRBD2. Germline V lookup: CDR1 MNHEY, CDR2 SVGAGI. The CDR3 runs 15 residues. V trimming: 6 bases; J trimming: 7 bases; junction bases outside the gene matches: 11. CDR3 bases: TGTGCCAGCAGCTTTTCTCCGGGGGGGATGAATGAGCAGTTCTTC. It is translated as CASSFSPGGMNEQFF.

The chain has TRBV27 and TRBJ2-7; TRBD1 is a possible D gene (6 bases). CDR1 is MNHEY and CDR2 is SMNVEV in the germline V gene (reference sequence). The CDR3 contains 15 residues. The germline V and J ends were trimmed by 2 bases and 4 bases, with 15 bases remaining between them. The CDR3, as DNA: TGTGCCAGCAGTTTAGGGGGCAGGGCCGGGTACGAGCAGTACTTC. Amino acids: CASSLGGRAGYEQYF.

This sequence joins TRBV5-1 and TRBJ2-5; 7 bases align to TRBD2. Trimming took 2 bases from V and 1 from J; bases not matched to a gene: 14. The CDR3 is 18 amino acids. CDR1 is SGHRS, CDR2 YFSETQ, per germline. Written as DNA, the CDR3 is TGCGCCAGCAGCTTAGGGAGGGGTGTAGGGATTGGCCAAGAGACCCAGTACTTC. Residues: CASSLGRGVGIGQETQYF.

This chain's CDR3 is CASSQDAGVSNNEQFF. CDR3 coding DNA: TGCGCCAGCAGCCAAGATGCCGGGGTCAGCAACAATGAGCAGTTCTTC. The V call is TRBV4-1, the J call TRBJ2-1; D perhaps matches TRBD2 (5 bases). The length of the CDR3 is 16 residues. Looked up from germline, CDR1 is MGHRA and CDR2 is YSYEKL. V lost 0 bases, J lost 5 bases, and 14 bases lay in between.

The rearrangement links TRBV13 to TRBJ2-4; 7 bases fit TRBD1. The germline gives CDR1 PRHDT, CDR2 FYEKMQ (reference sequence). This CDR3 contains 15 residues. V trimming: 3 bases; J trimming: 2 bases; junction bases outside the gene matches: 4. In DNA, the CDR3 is TGTGCCAGCAGCTTCGAGGGGGCGACCAAAAACATTCAGTACTTC. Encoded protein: CASSFEGATKNIQYF.

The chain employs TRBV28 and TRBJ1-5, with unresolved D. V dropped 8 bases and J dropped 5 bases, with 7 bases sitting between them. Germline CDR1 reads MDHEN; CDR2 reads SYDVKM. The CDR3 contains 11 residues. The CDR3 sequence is CASGPHQPQHF. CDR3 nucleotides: TGTGCCAGCGGGCCCCATCAGCCCCAGCATTTT.

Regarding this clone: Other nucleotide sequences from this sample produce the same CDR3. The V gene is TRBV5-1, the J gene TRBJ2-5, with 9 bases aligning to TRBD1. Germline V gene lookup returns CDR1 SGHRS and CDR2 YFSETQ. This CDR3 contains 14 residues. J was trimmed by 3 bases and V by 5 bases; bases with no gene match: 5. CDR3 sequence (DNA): TGCGCCAGCAGACCCGGGACAGGGAAAGAGACCCAGTACTTC. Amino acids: CASRPGTGKETQYF.

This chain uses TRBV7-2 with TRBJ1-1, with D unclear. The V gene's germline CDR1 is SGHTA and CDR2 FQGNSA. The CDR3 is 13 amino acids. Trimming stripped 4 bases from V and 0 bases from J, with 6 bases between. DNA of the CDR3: TGTGCCAGCAGCTCGTACATGAACACTGAAGCTTTCTTT. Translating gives CASSSYMNTEAFF.

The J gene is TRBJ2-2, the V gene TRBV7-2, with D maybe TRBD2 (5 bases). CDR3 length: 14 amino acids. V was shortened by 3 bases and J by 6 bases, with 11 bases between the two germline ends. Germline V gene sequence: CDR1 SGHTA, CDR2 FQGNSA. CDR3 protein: CASSFDRGPGELFF. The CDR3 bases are TGTGCCAGCAGCTTCGATCGGGGTCCCGGGGAGCTGTTTTTT.

The CDR3 loop reads CAWIGGLANEQFF. Written as DNA, the CDR3 is TGTGCCTGGATCGGGGGTCTCGCGAATGAGCAGTTCTTC. The V gene is TRBV30, the J gene TRBJ2-1; D is perhaps TRBD2 (6 bases). Trimming took off 4 bases at V and 7 bases at J, with 14 bases between the two ends. CDR1 and CDR2 (germline): GTSNPN, SVGIG (reference sequence). The CDR3 has 13 amino acids.

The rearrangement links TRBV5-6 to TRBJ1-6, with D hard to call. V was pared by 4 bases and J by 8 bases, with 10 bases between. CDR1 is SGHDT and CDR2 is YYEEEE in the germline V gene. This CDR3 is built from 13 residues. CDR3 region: CASSTPTHSPLHF. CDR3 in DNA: TGTGCCAGCAGCACACCGACTCATTCACCCCTCCACTTT.